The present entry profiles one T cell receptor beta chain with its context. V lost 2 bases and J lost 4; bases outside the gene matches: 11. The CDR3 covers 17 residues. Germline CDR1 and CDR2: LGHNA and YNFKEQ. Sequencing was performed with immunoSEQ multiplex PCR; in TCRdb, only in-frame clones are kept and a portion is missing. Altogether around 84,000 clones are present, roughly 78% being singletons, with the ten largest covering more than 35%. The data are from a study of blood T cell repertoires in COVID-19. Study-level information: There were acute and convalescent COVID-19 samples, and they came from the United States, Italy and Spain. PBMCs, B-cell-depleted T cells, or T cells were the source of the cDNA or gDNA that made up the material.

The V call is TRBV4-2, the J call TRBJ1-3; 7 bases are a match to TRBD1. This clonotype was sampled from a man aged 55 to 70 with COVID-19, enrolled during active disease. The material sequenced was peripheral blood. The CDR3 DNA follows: TGTGCCAGCAGCCAATTTTGGTTGACAGGGTCCGGAAACACCATATATTTT. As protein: CASSQFWLTGSGNTIYF.